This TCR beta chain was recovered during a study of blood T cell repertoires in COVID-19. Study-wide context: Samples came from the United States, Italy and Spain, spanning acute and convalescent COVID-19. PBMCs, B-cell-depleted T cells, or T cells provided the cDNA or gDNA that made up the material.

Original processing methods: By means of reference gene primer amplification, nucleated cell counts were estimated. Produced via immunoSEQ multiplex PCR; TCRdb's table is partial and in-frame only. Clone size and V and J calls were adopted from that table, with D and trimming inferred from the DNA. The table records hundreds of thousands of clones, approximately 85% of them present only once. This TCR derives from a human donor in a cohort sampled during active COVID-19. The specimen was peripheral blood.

CDR3 in amino acids: CASSEGLSSTDTQYF. DNA for the CDR3: TGTGCCAGCAGTGAAGGTCTCTCTAGCACAGATACGCAGTATTTT. This rearrangement joins TRBV6-1 to TRBJ2-3, with D hard to call. Trimming stripped 1 base from V and 0 bases from J, with 8 bases between. This CDR3 region has 15 residues. Germline CDR1 MNHNS, CDR2 SASEGT.